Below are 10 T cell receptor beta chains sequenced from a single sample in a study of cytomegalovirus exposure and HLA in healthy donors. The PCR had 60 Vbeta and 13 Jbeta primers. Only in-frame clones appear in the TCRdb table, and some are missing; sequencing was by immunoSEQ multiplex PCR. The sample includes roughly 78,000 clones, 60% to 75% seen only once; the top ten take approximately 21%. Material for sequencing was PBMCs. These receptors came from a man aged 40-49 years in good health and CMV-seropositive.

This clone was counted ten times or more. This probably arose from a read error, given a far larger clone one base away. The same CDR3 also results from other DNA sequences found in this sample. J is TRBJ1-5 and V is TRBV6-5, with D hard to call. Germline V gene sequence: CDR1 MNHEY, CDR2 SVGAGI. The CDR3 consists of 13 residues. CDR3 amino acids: CASSYDRVQPQHF. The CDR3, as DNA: TGTGCGAGCAGTTATGATCGGGTTCAGCCCCAGCATTTT.

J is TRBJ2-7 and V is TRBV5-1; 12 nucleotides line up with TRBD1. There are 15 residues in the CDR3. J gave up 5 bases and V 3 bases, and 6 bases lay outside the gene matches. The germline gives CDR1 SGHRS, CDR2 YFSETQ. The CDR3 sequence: CASSWGTGGTDEQYF. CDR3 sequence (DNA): TGCGCCAGCAGCTGGGGGACAGGGGGCACCGACGAGCAGTACTTC.

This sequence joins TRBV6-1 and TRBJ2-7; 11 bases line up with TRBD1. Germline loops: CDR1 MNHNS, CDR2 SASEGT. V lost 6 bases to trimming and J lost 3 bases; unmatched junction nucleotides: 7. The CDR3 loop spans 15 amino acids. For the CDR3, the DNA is TGTGCCAGCAGCAAGGGACAGGGGGGAGACTACGAGCAGTACTTC. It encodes CASSKGQGGDYEQYF.

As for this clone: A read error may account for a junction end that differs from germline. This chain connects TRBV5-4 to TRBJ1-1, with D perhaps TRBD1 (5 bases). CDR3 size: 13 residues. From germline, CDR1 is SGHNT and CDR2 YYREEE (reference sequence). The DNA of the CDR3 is TGTGCCAGCAGCCCGGCAGGGAACACTGAAGCCTTCTTT. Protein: CASSPAGNTEAFF.

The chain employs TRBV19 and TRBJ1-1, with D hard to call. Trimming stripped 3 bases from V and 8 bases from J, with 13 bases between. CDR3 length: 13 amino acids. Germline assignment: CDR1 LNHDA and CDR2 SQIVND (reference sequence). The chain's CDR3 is CASSIGREEEAFF. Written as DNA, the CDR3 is TGTGCCAGTAGTATTGGACGGGAGGAGGAAGCTTTCTTT. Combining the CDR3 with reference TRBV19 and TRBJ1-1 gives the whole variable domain DGGITQSPKYLFRKEGQNVTLSCEQNLNHDAMYWYRQDPGQGLRLIYYSQIVNDFQKGDIAEGYSVSREKKESFPLTVTSAQKNPTAFYLCASSIGREEEAFFGQGTRLTVV.

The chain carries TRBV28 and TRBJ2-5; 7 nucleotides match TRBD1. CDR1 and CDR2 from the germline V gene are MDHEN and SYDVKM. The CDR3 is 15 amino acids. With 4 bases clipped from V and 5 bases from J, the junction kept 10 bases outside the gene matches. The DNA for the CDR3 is TGTGCCAGCAGTTCGATGACAGGGAGTGCGGAGACCCAGTACTTC. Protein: CASSSMTGSAETQYF. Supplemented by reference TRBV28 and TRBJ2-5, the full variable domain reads DVKVTQSSRYLVKRTGEKVFLECVQDMDHENMFWYRQDPGLGLRLIYFSYDVKMKEKGDIPEGYSVSREKKERFSLILESASTNQTSMYLCASSSMTGSAETQYFGPGTRLLVL.

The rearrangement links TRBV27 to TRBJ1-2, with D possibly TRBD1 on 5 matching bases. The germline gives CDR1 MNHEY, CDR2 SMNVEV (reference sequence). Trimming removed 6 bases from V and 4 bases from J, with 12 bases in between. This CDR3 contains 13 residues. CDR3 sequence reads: CASSRDSLYGYTF. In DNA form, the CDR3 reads TGTGCCAGCAGCCGTGACAGCCTCTATGGCTACACCTTC.

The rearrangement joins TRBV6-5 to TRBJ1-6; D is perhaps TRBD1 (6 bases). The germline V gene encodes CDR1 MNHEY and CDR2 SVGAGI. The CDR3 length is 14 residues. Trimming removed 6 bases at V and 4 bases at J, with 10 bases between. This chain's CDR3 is CASSWTVYNSPLHF. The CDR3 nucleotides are TGTGCCAGCAGCTGGACAGTTTATAATTCACCCCTCCACTTT.

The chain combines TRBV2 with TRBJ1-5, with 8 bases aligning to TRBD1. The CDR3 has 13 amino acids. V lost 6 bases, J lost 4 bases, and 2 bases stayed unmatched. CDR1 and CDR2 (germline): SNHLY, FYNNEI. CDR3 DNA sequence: TGTGCCAGCAGGTACAGGGGGAATCAGCCCCAGCATTTT. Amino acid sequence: CASRYRGNQPQHF.

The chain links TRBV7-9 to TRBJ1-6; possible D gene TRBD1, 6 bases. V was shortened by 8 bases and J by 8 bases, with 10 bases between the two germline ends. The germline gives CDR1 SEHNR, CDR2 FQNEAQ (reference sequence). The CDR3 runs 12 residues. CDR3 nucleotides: TGTGCCAGCTCACAGGGCGATTCACCCCTCCACTTT. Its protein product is CASSQGDSPLHF.